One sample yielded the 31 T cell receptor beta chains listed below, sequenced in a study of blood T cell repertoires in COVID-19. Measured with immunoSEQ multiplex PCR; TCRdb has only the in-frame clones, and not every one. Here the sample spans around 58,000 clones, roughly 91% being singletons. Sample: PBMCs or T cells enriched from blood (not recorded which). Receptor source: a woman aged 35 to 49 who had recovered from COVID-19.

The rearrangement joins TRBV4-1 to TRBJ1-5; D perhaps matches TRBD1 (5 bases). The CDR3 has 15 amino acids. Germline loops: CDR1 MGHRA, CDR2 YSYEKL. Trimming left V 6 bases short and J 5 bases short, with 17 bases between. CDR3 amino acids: CASRAIQGPHQPQHF. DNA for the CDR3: TGCGCCAGCAGGGCCATTCAGGGCCCCCATCAGCCCCAGCATTTT.

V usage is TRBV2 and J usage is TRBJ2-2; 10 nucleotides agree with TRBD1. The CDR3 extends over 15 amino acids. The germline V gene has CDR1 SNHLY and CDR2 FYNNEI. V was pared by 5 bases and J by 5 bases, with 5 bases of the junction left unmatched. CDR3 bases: TGTGCCAGCAGTCGTGGGACAGGGGAAACCGGGGAGCTGTTTTTT. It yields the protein CASSRGTGETGELFF.

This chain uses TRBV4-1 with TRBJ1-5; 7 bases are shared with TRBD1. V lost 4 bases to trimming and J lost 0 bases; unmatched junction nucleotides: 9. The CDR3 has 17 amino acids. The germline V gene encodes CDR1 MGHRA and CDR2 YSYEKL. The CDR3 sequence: CASSRGTDEYSNQPQHF. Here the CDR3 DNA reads TGCGCCAGCAGCCGAGGGACAGACGAATATAGCAATCAGCCCCAGCATTTT.

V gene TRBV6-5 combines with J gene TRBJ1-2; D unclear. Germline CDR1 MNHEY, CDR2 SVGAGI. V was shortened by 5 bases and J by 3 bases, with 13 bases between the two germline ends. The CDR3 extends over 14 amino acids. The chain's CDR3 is CASSRTDKDYGYTF. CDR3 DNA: TGTGCCAGCAGTCGAACTGACAAGGACTATGGCTACACCTTC.

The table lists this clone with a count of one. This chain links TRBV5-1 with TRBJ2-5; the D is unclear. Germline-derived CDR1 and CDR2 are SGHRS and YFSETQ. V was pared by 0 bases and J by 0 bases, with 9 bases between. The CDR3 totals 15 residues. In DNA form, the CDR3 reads TGCGCCAGCAGCTTGGCCCCCGGGTACCAAGAGACCCAGTACTTC. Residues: CASSLAPGYQETQYF.

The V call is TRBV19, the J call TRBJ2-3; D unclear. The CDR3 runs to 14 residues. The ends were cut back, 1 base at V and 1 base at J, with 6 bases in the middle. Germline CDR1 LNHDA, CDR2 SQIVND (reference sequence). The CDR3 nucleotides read TGTGCCAGTAGTATAGGAAGCGGCACAGATACGCAGTATTTT. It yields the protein CASSIGSGTDTQYF.

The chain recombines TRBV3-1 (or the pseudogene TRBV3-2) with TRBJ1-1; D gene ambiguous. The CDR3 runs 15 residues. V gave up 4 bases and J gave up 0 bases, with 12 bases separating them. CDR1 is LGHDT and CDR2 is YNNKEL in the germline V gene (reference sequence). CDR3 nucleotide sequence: TGTGCCAGCAGCCCTGCAGGTCCGCTGAACACTGAAGCTTTCTTT. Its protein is CASSPAGPLNTEAFF.

Written as DNA, the CDR3 is TGTGCCAGCAGGATACAGGGGGCTTCAAATTCACCCCTCCACTTT. It codes for CASRIQGASNSPLHF. The chain has TRBV27 and TRBJ1-6; 9 bases match TRBD1. This CDR3 is 15 amino acids long. V dropped 6 bases and J dropped 7; count of bases not matched to a gene: 7. In germline, CDR1 is MNHEY, CDR2 SMNVEV (reference sequence).

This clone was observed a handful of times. The CDR3 reads CASSLRIGTDQPQHF. The DNA for the CDR3 is TGCGCCAGCAGCCTCCGGATCGGGACAGATCAGCCCCAGCATTTT. The rearrangement links TRBV4-1 to TRBJ1-5; 7 bases map to TRBD1. The CDR3 is 15 residues long. V shed 4 bases, J shed 5 bases, and the junction held 8 bases outside the gene matches. Germline V gene sequence: CDR1 MGHRA, CDR2 YSYEKL.

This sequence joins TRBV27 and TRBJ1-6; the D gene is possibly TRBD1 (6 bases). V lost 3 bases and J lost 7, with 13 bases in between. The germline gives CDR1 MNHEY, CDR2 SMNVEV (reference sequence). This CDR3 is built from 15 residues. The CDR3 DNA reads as TGTGCCAGCAGTTTCGGAAGGGGGGGGAATTCACCCCTCCACTTT. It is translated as CASSFGRGGNSPLHF.

The CDR3, as DNA: TGCGCCAGCAGCCCCCGCCCTACTCTAGCGGGGGAGTCCTACGAGCAGTACTTC. This encodes CASSPRPTLAGESYEQYF. The gene calls are TRBV5-1 and TRBJ2-7; 10 positions match TRBD2. The J segment lost 1 base and the V segment lost 4 bases, leaving 14 bases of the junction unmatched. The CDR3 has 18 amino acids. Germline V CDR1 and CDR2: SGHRS, YFSETQ.

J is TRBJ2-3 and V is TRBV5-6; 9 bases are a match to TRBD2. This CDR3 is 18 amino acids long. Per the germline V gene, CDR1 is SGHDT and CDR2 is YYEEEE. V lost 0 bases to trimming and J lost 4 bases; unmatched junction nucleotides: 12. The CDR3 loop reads CASSLAGRGGLVSDTQYF. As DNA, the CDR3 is TGTGCCAGCAGCTTGGCTGGGCGGGGGGGCCTAGTTTCAGATACGCAGTATTTT.

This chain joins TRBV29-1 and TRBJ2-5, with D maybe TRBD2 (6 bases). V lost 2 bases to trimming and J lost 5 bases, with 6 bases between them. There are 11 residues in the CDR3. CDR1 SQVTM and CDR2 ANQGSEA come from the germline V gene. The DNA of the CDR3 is TGCAGCGTTGAACGGGGGGAGACCCAGTACTTC. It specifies CSVERGETQYF. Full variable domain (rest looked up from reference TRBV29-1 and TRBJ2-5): SAVISQKPSRDICQRGTSLTIQCQVDSQVTMMFWYRQQPGQSLTLIATANQGSEATYESGFVIDKFPISRPNLTFSTLTVSNMSPEDSSIYLCSVERGETQYFGPGTRLLVL.

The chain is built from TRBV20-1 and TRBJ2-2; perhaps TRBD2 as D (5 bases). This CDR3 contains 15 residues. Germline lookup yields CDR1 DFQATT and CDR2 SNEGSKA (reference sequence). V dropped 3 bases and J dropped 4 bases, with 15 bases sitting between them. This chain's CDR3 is CSASFTGESTGELFF. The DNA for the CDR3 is TGCAGTGCTAGTTTTACCGGGGAAAGCACCGGGGAGCTGTTTTTT.

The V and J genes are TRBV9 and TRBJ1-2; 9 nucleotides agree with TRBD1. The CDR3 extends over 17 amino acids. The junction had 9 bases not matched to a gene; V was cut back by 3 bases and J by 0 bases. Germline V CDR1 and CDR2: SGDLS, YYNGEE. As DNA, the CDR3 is TGTGCCAGCAGCGCCCCCAGGGACAGGGATTCTAACTATGGCTACACCTTC. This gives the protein CASSAPRDRDSNYGYTF.

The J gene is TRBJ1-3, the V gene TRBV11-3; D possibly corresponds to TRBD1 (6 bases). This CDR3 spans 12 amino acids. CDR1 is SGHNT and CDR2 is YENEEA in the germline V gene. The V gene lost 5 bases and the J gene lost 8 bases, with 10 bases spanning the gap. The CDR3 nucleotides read TGTGCCAGCAGCCCGCCAGGGGACACCATATATTTT. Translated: CASSPPGDTIYF.

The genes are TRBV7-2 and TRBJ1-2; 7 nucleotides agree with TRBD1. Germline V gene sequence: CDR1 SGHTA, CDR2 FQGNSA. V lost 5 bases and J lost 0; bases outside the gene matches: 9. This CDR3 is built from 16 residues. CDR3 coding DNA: TGTGCCAGCAGCCTTACTACAGGGGCAACTAACTATGGCTACACCTTC. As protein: CASSLTTGATNYGYTF.

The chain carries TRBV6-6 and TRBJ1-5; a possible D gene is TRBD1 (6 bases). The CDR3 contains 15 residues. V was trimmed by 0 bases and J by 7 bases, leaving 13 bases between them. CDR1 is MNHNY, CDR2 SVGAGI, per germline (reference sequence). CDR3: CASSYSQGRGQPQHF. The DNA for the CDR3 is TGTGCCAGCAGTTACTCACAGGGCAGGGGCCAGCCCCAGCATTTT.

DNA for the CDR3: TGTGCCAGCAGCGGACAGGGTTCGACCCTTAACTATGGCTACACCTTC. This encodes CASSGQGSTLNYGYTF. This chain uses TRBV9 with TRBJ1-2; 7 bases map to TRBD1. V trimming: 3 bases; J trimming: 1 base; junction bases outside the gene matches: 9. CDR3 size: 16 residues. The germline gives CDR1 SGDLS, CDR2 YYNGEE.

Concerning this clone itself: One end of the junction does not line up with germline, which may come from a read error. The CDR3 DNA reads as TGTGCCAGCTCAGCACCGACTAGAGCCTACAATGAGCAGTTCTTC. Its translation: CASSAPTRAYNEQFF. The V and J genes are TRBV18 and TRBJ2-1, with D possibly TRBD2 on 6 matching bases. The germline V gene encodes CDR1 KGHSH and CDR2 LQKENI. The CDR3 is 15 amino acids.

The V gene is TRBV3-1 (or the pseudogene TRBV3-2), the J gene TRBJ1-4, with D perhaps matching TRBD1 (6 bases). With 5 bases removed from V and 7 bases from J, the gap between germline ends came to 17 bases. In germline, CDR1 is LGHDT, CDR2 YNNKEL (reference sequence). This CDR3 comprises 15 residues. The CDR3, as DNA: TGTGCCAGCAGCTGGTTCGCCTCCAGGGGTGAAAAACTGTTTTTT. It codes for CASSWFASRGEKLFF.

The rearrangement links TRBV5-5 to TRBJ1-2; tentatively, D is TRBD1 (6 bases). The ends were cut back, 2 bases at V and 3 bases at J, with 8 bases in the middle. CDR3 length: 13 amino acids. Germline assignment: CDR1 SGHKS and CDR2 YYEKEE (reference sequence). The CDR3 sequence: CASSLQGDYGYTF. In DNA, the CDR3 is TGTGCCAGCAGCTTACAGGGTGACTATGGCTACACCTTC. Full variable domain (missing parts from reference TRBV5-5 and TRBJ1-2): DAGVTQSPTHLIKTRGQQVTLRCSPISGHKSVSWYQQVLGQGPQFIFQYYEKEERGRGNFPDRFSARQFPNYSSELNVNALLLGDSALYLCASSLQGDYGYTFGSGTRLTVV.

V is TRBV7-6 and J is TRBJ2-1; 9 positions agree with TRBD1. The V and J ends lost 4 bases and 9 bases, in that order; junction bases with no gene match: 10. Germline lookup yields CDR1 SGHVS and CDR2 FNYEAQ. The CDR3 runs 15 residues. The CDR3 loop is CASSYRQGVKVEQFF. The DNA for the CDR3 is TGTGCCAGCAGCTACCGACAGGGGGTAAAAGTTGAGCAGTTCTTC. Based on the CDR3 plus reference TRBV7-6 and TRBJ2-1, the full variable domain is GAGVSQSPRYKVTKRGQDVALRCDPISGHVSLYWYRQALGQGPEFLTYFNYEAQQDKSGLPNDRFSAERPEGSISTLTIQRTEQRDSAMYRCASSYRQGVKVEQFFGPGTRLTVL.

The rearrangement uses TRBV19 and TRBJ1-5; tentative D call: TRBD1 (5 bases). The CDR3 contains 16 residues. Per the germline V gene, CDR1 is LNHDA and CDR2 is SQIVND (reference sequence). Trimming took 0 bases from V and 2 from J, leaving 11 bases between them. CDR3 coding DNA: TGTGCCAGTAGTATAGAACGGGGGACGGGCAATCAGCCCCAGCATTTT. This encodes CASSIERGTGNQPQHF. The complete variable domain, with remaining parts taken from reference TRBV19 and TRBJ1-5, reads DGGITQSPKYLFRKEGQNVTLSCEQNLNHDAMYWYRQDPGQGLRLIYYSQIVNDFQKGDIAEGYSVSREKKESFPLTVTSAQKNPTAFYLCASSIERGTGNQPQHFGDGTRLSIL.

The CDR3 DNA reads TGTGCCAGCAGCTTCCGACTAGCGGGGAACACCGGGGAGCTGTTTTTT. This encodes CASSFRLAGNTGELFF. V gene TRBV7-8 combines with J gene TRBJ2-2, with 10 bases matching TRBD2. CDR3 length: 16 residues. Per the germline V gene, CDR1 is SGHVS and CDR2 is FQNEAQ. The ends lost 3 bases at V and 1 base at J; junction bases unmatched: 2.

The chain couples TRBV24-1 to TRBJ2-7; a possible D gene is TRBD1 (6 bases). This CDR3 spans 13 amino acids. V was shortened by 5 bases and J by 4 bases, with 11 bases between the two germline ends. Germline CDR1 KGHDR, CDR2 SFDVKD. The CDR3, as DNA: TGTGCCACCAGTGGTCTGGACAGTTACGAGCAGTACTTC. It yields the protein CATSGLDSYEQYF.

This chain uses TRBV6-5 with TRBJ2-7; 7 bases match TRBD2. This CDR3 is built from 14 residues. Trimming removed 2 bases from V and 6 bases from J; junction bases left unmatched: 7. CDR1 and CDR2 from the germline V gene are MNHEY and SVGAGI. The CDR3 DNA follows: TGTGCCAGCAGTTACAGAAGGGGAGGGTTCGAGCAGTACTTC. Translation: CASSYRRGGFEQYF.

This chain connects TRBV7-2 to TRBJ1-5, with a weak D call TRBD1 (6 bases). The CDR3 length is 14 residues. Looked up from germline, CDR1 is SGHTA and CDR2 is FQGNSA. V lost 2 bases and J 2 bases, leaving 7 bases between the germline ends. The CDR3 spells CASSLSGGNQPQHF. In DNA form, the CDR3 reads TGTGCCAGCAGCTTATCAGGGGGCAATCAGCCCCAGCATTTT.

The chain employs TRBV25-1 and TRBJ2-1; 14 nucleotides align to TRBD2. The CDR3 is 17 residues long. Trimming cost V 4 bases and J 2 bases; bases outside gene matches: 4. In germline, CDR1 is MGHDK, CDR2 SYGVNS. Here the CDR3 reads CASSGTSGGPAYNEQFF. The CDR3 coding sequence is TGTGCCAGCAGTGGGACTAGCGGGGGGCCCGCCTACAATGAGCAGTTCTTC. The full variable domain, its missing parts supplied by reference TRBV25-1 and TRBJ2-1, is EADIYQTPRYLVIGTGKKITLECSQTMGHDKMYWYQQDPGMELHLIHYSYGVNSTEKGDLSSESTVSRIRTEHFPLTLESARPSHTSQYLCASSGTSGGPAYNEQFFGPGTRLTVL.

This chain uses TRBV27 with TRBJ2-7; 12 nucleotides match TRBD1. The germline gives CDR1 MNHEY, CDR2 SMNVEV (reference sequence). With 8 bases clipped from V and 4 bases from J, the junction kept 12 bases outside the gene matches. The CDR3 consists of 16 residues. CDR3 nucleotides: TGTGCCAGCTCGGCAGCCGGGACAGGGGGCTTATACGAGCAGTACTTC. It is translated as CASSAAGTGGLYEQYF.

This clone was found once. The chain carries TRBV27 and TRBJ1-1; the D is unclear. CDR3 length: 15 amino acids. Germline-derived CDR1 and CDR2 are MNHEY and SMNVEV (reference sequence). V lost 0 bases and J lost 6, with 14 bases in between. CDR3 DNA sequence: TGTGCCAGCAGTTTATCTCCCACCACGTTAGCTGAAGCTTTCTTT. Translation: CASSLSPTTLAEAFF.